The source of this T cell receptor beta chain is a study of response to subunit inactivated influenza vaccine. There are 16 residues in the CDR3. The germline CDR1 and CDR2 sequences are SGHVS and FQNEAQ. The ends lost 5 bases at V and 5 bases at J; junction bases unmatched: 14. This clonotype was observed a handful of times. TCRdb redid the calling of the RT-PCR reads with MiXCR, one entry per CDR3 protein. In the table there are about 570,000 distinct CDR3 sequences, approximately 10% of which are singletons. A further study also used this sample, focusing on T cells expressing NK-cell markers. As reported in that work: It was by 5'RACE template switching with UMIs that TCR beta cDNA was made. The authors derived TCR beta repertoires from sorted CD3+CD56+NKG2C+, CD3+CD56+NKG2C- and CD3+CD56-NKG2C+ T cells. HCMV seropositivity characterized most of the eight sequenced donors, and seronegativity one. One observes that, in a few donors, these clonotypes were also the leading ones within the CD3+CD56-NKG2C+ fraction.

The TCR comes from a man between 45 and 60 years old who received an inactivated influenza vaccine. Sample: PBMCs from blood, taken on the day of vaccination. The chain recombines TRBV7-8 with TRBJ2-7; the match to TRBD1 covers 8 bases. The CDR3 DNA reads TGTGCCAGCAGCATACAACCGGGACAGGCCGCTAACGAGCAGTACTTC. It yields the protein CASSIQPGQAANEQYF.